Following are 2 T cell receptor beta chains from one sample sequenced in a study of T-cell memory formation after mild COVID-19. TCRdb passed the 5' RACE reads through MiXCR, listing each CDR3 protein once. The sample records a few hundred thousand distinct CDR3 sequences, 25% to 30% being singletons. Sequencing input: PBMCs or a T cell subset sorted from them (not recorded which). Source of these receptors: an adult woman who had mild COVID-19 (a few samples of this study predate the infection). Cell type and time point are not known.

This clonotype was seen a handful of times. The V and J genes are TRBV4-3 and TRBJ1-1, with a weak D call TRBD1 (6 bases). The V end lost 0 bases, the J end lost 0 bases, and 11 bases lay between the germline ends. CDR1 and CDR2 from the germline V gene are LGHNA and YSLEER. CDR3 length: 16 amino acids. The chain's CDR3 is CASSQEGGGMNTEAFF. CDR3 DNA sequence: TGCGCCAGCAGCCAAGAAGGGGGAGGCATGAACACTGAAGCTTTCTTT.

The CDR3 DNA reads as TGTGCCAGCAACAATCTCCGGGACAGGGGGGCCAACGTCCTGACTTTC. This codes for CASNNLRDRGANVLTF. V gene TRBV12-3 or TRBV12-4 combines with J gene TRBJ2-6; 8 bases match TRBD1. Trimming cost V 7 bases and J 4 bases; bases outside gene matches: 9. The CDR3 loop spans 16 amino acids.